The 15 T cell receptor beta chains below come from one sample, sequenced in a study of regulatory T cells in long-lasting Graves disease. Time point reported: persistent/refractory GD, antithyroid drugs over 5 years with positive TRAb. Generation of the TCR library employed RNA extracted from PBMCs. Relying on iRepertoire HTBI primers and Arm-PCR of CDR3 regions, the team built TCR beta libraries. MiXCR was run by TCRdb on the multiplex PCR reads, yielding one entry per CDR3 protein. This table has about 340,000 distinct CDR3 sequences, around a fifth appearing once. The sample in question was peripheral blood mononuclear cells (PBMCs), obtained when the disease was refractory, from a patient treated with antithyroid drugs. All receptors derive from a female donor with Graves disease.

This clonotype was detected a few times. The chain uses TRBV5-8 and TRBJ2-3; the D gene is possibly TRBD1 (6 bases). The V and J ends lost 2 bases and 8 bases respectively, with 18 bases between them. Per the germline V gene, CDR1 is SGHTS and CDR2 is YDEGEE. This CDR3 has 15 amino acids. In DNA form, the CDR3 reads TGTGCCAGCAGCTTTAGGGGGAAAGGAACGGGTACGCAGTATTTT. Translation: CASSFRGKGTGTQYF.

The sample holds a few counts of this clonotype. The chain recombines TRBV6-1 with TRBJ1-6, with 7 bases lining up with TRBD1. The CDR3 runs 15 residues. The germline V gene encodes CDR1 MNHNS and CDR2 SASEGT. Trimming cost V 6 bases and J 3 bases; bases outside gene matches: 5. The CDR3 loop reads CASRADRVYNSPLHF. The CDR3 nucleotides are TGTGCCAGCAGGGCCGACAGGGTCTATAATTCACCCCTCCACTTT.

At least ten counts were recorded for this clonotype. The CDR3 region is CASSLAGISNQPQHF. In DNA, the CDR3 is TGTGCCAGCAGTTTAGCGGGAATCAGCAATCAGCCCCAGCATTTT. The V gene is TRBV12-3 or TRBV12-4, the J gene TRBJ1-5; D is undetermined. This CDR3 contains 15 residues. V was pared by 0 bases and J by 1 base, with 7 bases between.

The V and J genes are TRBV19 and TRBJ2-4; D unclear. Germline V gene lookup returns CDR1 LNHDA and CDR2 SQIVND (reference sequence). Trimming shortened V by 0 bases and J by 4 bases, and 22 bases separated the two germline ends. This CDR3 has 19 amino acids. The CDR3 here is CASSIEAPTYTTRKNIQYF. As DNA, the CDR3 is TGTGCCAGTAGTATAGAAGCCCCCACCTACACCACTCGTAAAAACATTCAGTACTTC.

This clonotype occurred a few times. This rearrangement joins TRBV11-2 to TRBJ1-4, with D uncertain. This CDR3 has 17 amino acids. The germline V and J ends were trimmed by 5 bases and 5 bases, with 21 bases remaining between them. The V gene's germline CDR1 is SGHAT and CDR2 FQNNGV. CDR3 residues: CASSHPFNRGSNEKLFF. The CDR3 DNA is TGTGCCAGCAGCCATCCTTTTAATAGAGGTTCAAATGAAAAACTGTTTTTT.

In this sample, this clonotype turned up many times. The chain uses TRBV28 and TRBJ2-5, with 11 bases matching TRBD2. Germline-derived CDR1 and CDR2 are MDHEN and SYDVKM. CDR3 length: 17 amino acids. V gave up 3 bases and J gave up 6 bases; unmatched junction bases: 12. The CDR3 region has the DNA TGTGCCAGCAGTTTGTTTGGTAGTAGCGGGAGGGGGAAGACCCAGTACTTC. Protein product: CASSLFGSSGRGKTQYF.

With respect to this clonotype: This may arise from a read error, as a much more abundant clone is one base away. V usage is TRBV29-1 and J usage is TRBJ1-1; 7 positions agree with TRBD1. With 6 bases clipped from V and 5 bases from J, the junction kept 9 bases outside the gene matches. This CDR3 has 13 amino acids. The germline V gene has CDR1 SQVTM and CDR2 ANQGSEA. The CDR3 region is CSVSGRGKTEAFF. The CDR3 DNA follows: TGCAGCGTATCGGGCAGGGGGAAAACTGAAGCTTTCTTT.

This clonotype came up many times. The chain has TRBV2 and TRBJ1-5, with D perhaps TRBD1 (6 bases). With 6 bases removed from V and 4 bases from J, the gap between germline ends came to 13 bases. This CDR3 is built from 14 residues. Germline CDR1 is SNHLY and CDR2 is FYNNEI. The CDR3 is CASRNRDSNQPQHF. CDR3 in DNA: TGTGCCAGCAGGAACAGGGATTCAAATCAGCCCCAGCATTTT.

This clonotype was observed a few times. V and J are TRBV6-1 and TRBJ1-1; D possibly corresponds to TRBD1 (5 bases). Per germline, CDR1 MNHNS and CDR2 SASEGT. V lost 5 bases to trimming and J lost 7 bases, with 14 bases between them. The CDR3 runs 13 residues. CDR3 bases: TGTGCCAGCAGTAGGGACCGCCGCGATGAAGCTTTCTTT. It specifies CASSRDRRDEAFF.

This clonotype was counted a few times. This chain uses TRBV6-1 with TRBJ2-7; TRBD1 matches 7 bases. This CDR3 contains 16 residues. Germline V lookup: CDR1 MNHNS, CDR2 SASEGT. J lost 2 bases, V lost 7 bases, and 14 bases had no gene match. The CDR3, as DNA: TGTGCCAGCACCAACGTTCAATACAGGGGTGCCTACGAGCAGTACTTC. It translates to CASTNVQYRGAYEQYF.

The rearrangement links TRBV30 to TRBJ2-2; 7 nucleotides align to TRBD1. Germline V gene data show CDR1 as GTSNPN and CDR2 as SVGIG (reference sequence). The CDR3 spans 12 residues. V lost 5 bases, J lost 6 bases, and 3 bases stayed unmatched. The CDR3 nucleotides are TGTGCCTGGGGGACAGTGGCCGGGGAGCTGTTTTTT. Amino acids: CAWGTVAGELFF.

This clonotype was detected a few times. The chain combines TRBV9 with TRBJ1-1; D is ambiguous. The V and J ends lost 3 bases and 1 base respectively, with 13 bases between them. Germline assignment: CDR1 SGDLS and CDR2 YYNGEE. The CDR3 contains 15 residues. Here the CDR3 reads CASSELPTENTEAFF. The CDR3 DNA reads TGTGCCAGCAGCGAATTACCAACAGAGAACACTGAAGCTTTCTTT.

This clonotype appeared many times. The rearrangement uses TRBV6-2 or TRBV6-3 and TRBJ1-5; 12 bases align to TRBD1. V gave up 1 base and J gave up 5 bases; unmatched junction bases: 6. The CDR3 extends over 17 amino acids. CDR1 and CDR2 (germline): MNHEY, SVGEGT. The CDR3 DNA is TGTGCCAGCAGTTACTTTTCGGGACAGGGGGCATATCAGCCCCAGCATTTT. This sequence encodes CASSYFSGQGAYQPQHF.

The chain recombines TRBV15 with TRBJ1-5; D gene uncertain. The germline V gene has CDR1 LNHNV and CDR2 YYDKDF (reference sequence). V lost 1 base to trimming and J lost 6 bases, with 4 bases between them. The CDR3 has 12 residues. The DNA for the CDR3 is TGTGCCACCAGCAGAGTCCCTCAGCCCCAGCATTTT. Its translation: CATSRVPQPQHF.

The chain employs TRBV6-2 or TRBV6-3 and TRBJ1-2; D possibly corresponds to TRBD1 (6 bases). V lost 3 bases, J lost 8 bases, and 13 bases lay in between. CDR3 length: 13 residues. Germline V gene sequence: CDR1 MNHEY, CDR2 SVGEGT. For the CDR3, the DNA is TGTGCCAGCAGTTATCTGGGGGCTGGAGGCTACACCTTC. Protein: CASSYLGAGGYTF.